This T cell receptor (beta chain) was identified in a study of T-cell memory formation after mild COVID-19. The germline V gene encodes CDR1 DFQATT and CDR2 SNEGSKA (reference sequence). CDR3 length equals 12 residues. Between the trimmed V and J ends, which lost 3 bases and 6 bases, there was a span of 12 bases. This clonotype was recorded at least ten times. Each CDR3 protein is one row after TCRdb ran MiXCR on the 5' RACE reads. The sample carries approximately 60,000 distinct CDR3 sequences, more than 8% recorded once. The sample comprised PBMCs or a T cell subset sorted from them (not recorded which). The rearrangement joins TRBV20-1 to TRBJ2-7; D ambiguous. This sequence was found in a man younger than 35 who had mild COVID-19 (a few samples of this study predate the infection). Cell type and time point are not known. The CDR3 sequence is CSASWQTGEQYF. CDR3 coding DNA: TGCAGTGCTAGCTGGCAAACCGGCGAGCAGTACTTC.